The text below deals with one TCR beta chain. Its target is not known. The source of the sample is a study of cytomegalovirus exposure and HLA in healthy donors. Overall study: The same platform was used for the roughly 130 validation repertoires as for the approximately 730 first-cohort repertoires, as reported in a later analysis.

The donors were in the roughly 110-subject validation cohort, distinct from the roughly 670-subject first cohort. Profiled with immunoSEQ multiplex PCR; TCRdb holds only in-frame clones, not every one. The repertoire holds 50,000 to 65,000 clones, with just under 95% as singletons. Study findings and constraints: The tendency of first-cohort TCR clusters to co-occur in the 110 or so validation repertoires emerged from a later analysis. The majority of TCR sequences were rare, yet some public TCRs appeared in many donors.

The source of this sequence is a woman between 18 and 29 years old in good health and CMV-seropositive. Sequenced input: PBMCs.

The CDR3 bases are TGTGCCAGCAGCCAACAGGGTAGGCCCACTGAAGCTTTCTTT. Amino acids: CASSQQGRPTEAFF. The chain carries TRBV14 and TRBJ1-1; the D gene is possibly TRBD1 (5 bases). Trimming removed 2 bases at V and 4 bases at J, with 11 bases between. The germline V gene has CDR1 SGHDN and CDR2 FVKESK. CDR3 length: 14 residues.